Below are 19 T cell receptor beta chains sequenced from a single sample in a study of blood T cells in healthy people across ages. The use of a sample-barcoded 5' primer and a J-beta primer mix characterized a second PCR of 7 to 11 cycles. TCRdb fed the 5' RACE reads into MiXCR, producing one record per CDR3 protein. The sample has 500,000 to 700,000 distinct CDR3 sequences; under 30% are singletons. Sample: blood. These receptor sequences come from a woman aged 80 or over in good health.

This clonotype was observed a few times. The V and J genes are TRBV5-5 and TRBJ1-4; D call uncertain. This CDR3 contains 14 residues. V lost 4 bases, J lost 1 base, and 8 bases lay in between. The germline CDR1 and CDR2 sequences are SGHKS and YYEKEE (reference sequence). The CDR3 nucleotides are TGTGCCAGCAGCAAGGGTGGAACTAATGAAAAACTGTTTTTT. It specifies CASSKGGTNEKLFF.

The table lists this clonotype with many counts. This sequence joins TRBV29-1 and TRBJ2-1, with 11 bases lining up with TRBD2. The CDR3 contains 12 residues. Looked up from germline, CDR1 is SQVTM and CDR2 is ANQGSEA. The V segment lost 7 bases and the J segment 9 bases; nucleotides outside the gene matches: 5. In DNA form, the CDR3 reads TGCAGCGGTAGCGGGGGGGTGGGTGAGCAGTTCTTC. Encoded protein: CSGSGGVGEQFF.

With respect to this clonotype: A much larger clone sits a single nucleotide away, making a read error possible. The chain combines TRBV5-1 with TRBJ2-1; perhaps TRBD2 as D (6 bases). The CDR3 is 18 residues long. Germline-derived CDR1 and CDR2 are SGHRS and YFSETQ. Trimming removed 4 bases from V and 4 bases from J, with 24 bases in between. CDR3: CASSLGGDCGSIYNEQFF. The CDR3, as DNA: TGCGCCAGCAGCCTGGGCGGGGACTGTGGCTCAATATACAATGAGCAGTTCTTC. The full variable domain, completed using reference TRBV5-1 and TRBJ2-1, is KAGVTQTPRYLIKTRGQQVTLSCSPISGHRSVSWYQQTPGQGLQFLFEYFSETQRNKGNFPGRFSGRQFSNSRSEMNVSTLELGDSALYLCASSLGGDCGSIYNEQFFGPGTRLTVL.

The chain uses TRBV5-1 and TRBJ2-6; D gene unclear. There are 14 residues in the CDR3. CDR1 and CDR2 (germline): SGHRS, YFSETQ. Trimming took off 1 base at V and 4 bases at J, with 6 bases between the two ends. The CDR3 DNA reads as TGCGCCAGCAGCTTGTTGGGGGGGGCCAACGTCCTGACTTTC. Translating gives CASSLLGGANVLTF.

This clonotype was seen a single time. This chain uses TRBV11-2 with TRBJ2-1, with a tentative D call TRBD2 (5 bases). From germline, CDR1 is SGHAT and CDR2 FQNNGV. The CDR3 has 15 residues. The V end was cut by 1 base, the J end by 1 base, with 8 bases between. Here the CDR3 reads CASSLALGSYNEQFF. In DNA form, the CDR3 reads TGTGCCAGCAGCTTAGCACTAGGGTCCTACAATGAGCAGTTCTTC.

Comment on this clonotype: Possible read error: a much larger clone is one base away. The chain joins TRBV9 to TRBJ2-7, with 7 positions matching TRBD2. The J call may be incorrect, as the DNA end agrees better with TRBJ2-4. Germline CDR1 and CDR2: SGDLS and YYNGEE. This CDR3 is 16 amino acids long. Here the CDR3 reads CASGPSGAGTKNIQYF. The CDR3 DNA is TGTGCCAGCGGCCCCAGCGGGGCAGGGACCAAAAACATTCAGTACTTC.

CDR3 region: CASSLPAGVTGELFF. DNA for the CDR3: TGTGCCAGCAGCTTGCCGGCGGGGGTAACCGGGGAGCTGTTTTTT. This chain uses TRBV7-9 with TRBJ2-2; 7 nucleotides line up with TRBD2. This CDR3 spans 15 amino acids. Per germline, CDR1 SEHNR and CDR2 FQNEAQ (reference sequence). Losses at the gene ends were 3 bases for V and 5 bases for J; bases not matched to a gene: 6.

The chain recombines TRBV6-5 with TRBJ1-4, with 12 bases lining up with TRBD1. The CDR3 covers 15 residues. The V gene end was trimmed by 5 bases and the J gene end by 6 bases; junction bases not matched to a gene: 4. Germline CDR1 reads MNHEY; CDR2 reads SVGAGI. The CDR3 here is CASSGTGGFYEKLFF. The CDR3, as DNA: TGTGCCAGCAGTGGGACAGGGGGCTTTTATGAAAAACTGTTTTTT.

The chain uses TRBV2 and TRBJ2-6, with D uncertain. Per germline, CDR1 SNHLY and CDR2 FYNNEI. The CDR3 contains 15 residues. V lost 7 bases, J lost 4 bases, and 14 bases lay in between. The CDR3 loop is CASMEFGAGANVLTF. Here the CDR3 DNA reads TGTGCCAGCATGGAGTTCGGAGCCGGGGCCAACGTCCTGACTTTC. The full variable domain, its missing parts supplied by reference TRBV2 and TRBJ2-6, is EPEVTQTPSHQVTQMGQEVILRCVPISNHLYFYWYRQILGQKVEFLVSFYNNEISEKSEIFDDQFSVERPDGSNFTLKIRSTKLEDSAMYFCASMEFGAGANVLTFGAGSRLTVL.

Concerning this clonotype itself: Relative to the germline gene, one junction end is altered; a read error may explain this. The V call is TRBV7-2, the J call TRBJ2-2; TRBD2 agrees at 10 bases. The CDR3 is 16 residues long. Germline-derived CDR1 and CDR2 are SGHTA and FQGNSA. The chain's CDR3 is CASSRSGGAGTGERFF. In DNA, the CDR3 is TGTGCCAGCAGCCGAAGCGGGGGGGCGGGCACCGGGGAGCGGTTTTTT. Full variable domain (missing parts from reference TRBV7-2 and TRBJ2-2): GAGVSQSPSNKVTEKGKDVELRCDPISGHTALYWYRQSLGQGLEFLIYFQGNSAPDKSGLPSDRFSAERTGGSVSTLTIQRTQQEDSAVYLCASSRSGGAGTGERFFGEGSRLTVL.

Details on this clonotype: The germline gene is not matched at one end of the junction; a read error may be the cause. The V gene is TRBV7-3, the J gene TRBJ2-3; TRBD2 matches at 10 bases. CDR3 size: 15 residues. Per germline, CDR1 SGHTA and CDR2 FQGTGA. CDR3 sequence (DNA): TGTGCCGGCAGCTTAGGGCTAGCGGGGGTGGATACGCAGTATTTT. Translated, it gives CAGSLGLAGVDTQYF. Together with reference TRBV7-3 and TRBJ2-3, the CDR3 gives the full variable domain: GAGVSQTPSNKVTEKGKYVELRCDPISGHTALYWYRQSLGQGPEFLIYFQGTGAADDSGLPNDRFFAVRPEGSVSTLKIQRTERGDSAVYLCAGSLGLAGVDTQYFGPGTRLTVL.

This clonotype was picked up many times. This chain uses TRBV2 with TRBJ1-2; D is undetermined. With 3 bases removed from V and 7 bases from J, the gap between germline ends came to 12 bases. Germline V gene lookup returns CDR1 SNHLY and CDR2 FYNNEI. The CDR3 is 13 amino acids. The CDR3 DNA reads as TGTGCCAGCAGTGAGCTTTCACAAGTTGGCTACACCTTC. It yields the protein CASSELSQVGYTF.

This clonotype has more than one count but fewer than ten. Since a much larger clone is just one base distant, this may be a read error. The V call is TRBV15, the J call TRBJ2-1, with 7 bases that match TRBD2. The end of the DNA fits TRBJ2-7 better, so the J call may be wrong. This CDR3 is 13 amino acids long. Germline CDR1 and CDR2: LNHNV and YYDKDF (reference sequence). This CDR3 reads CATSHRDYNEQYF. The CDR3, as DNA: TGTGCCACCAGCCACCGGGACTACAATGAGCAGTACTTC.

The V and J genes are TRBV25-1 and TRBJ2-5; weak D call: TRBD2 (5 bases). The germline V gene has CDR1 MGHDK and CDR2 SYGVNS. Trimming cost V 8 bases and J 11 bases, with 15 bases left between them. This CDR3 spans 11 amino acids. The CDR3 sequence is CASLMAGEQYF. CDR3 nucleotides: TGTGCCAGCCTAATGGCGGGTGAGCAGTACTTC.

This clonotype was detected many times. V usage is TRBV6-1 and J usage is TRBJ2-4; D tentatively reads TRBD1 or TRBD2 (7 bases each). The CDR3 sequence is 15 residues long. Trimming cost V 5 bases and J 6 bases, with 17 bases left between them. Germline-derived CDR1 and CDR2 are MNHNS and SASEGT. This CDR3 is CASSLMTGRGNIQYF. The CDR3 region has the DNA TGTGCCAGCAGTCTAATGACAGGGAGGGGAAACATTCAGTACTTC.

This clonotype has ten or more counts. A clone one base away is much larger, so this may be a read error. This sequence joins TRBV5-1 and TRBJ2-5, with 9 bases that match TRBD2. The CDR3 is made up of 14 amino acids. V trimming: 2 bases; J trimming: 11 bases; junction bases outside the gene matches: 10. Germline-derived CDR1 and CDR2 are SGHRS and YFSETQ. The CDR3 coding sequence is TGCGCCAGCAGCTTTGGCGGGGGGGCGAATGAGCAGTACTTC. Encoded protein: CASSFGGGANEQYF.

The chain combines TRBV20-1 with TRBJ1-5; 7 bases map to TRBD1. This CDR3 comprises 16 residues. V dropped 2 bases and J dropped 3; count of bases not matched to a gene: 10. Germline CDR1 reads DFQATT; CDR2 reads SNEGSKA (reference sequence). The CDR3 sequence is CSARTQGPRINQPQHF. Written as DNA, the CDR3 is TGCAGTGCTAGAACACAGGGGCCCCGAATCAATCAGCCCCAGCATTTT.

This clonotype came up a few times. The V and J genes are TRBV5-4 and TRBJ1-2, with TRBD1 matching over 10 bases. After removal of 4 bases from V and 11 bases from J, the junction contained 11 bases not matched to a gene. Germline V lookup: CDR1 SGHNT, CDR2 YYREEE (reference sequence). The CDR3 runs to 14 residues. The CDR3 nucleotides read TGTGCCAGCAGCCTACCCGGGACAGGGGTCTGGTACACCTTC. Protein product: CASSLPGTGVWYTF.

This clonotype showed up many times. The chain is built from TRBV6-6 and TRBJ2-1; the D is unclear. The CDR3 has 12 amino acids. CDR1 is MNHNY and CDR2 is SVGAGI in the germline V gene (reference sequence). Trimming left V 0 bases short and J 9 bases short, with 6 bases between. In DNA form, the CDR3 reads TGTGCCAGCAGTTACTCGGTTAGTGAGCAGTTCTTC. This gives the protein CASSYSVSEQFF.